This T cell receptor beta chain was sequenced for a study of T cell responses to AZD1222 COVID-19 vaccine (dated by TCRdb to the early 2020s). At the level of the whole study: Because spike-specific TCR depth and breadth did not differ between the two schedules, AZD1222 recipients who got a second dose at roughly 4 weeks were pooled with those who got a second dose at roughly 12 weeks. Enrollment into the trials was organized by age into subgroups of 18-55, 56-69 and 70-plus years, and those subgroups contained about 160, 30 and 59 TCR-sequenced participants, respectively. A total of 230 to 250 trial participants underwent TCR sequencing, of whom about 210 received two doses of AZD1222 and around 26 received two doses of the MenACWY control vaccine.

The intended sense of this specimen's time point label: baseline before first vaccination. Vaccinee samples came from UK trials COV001 and COV002, including a single-blind randomized controlled phase 2/3 trial of AZD1222 (ChAdOx1 nCoV-19) in healthy adults. Trial participant PBMC samples were collected at day 0 and day 28 after the second dose for TCRbeta chain sequencing. Here is what the overall study found, with its caveats: The vaccine-associated CD4 TCRs covered the entire spike protein, and the dominant responses fell in regions 160-218 and 743-854. After two AZD1222 doses, both the breadth and the depth of spike-specific TCRs were significantly higher than at day 0 and than in MenACWY recipients. Because no day 14 peak-response samples were available, repertoires were characterized only after the peak T cell response. Conclusions about previously exposed vaccinees were limited because only six AZD1222 recipients were SARS-CoV-2 seropositive at baseline. In the small 56-69-year group, the increase in depth fell short of significance, most likely because of low power. Reportedly, almost half of the unique spike-specific TCRs recognized epitopes lying outside the regions that are mutated in the B.1.351 and B.1.1.7 variants. Most participants were white British and females outnumbered males, and the authors suggested that clonal diversity may have been underestimated.

This clone was counted once. Its antigen has not been determined. Base quality data are lacking; no much larger clone is found one base away. The CDR3 regions of human TCRbeta chains were analyzed by immunosequencing. From the authors' description of their analysis: TCRs in the repertoires were compared against a reference library of SARS-CoV-2-specific TCRs that had been generated with the MIRA antigen-specificity platform. Breadth was defined as the fraction of unique TCRs that were SARS-CoV-2-associated, and depth was defined as the fraction of total T cells that were SARS-CoV-2-associated. Each spike-specific TCR was assigned to its reactive spike region and to a CD4 or CD8 class using the MIRA data. Log10-transformed breadth and depth values were compared by one-way ANOVA with Sidak's multiple comparisons tests. TCRdb holds this immuneACCESS table with in-frame rearrangements only. Some clones are missing; in checked studies, unresolved V genes explain under half, and the rest has no known cause. Clonal size and the V and J genes are those of that table, whereas D and trimming came from the DNA. Within this sample are 90,000 to 120,000 clones, with around 87% of them counted one time only. Approximately 4% of the sample is held by the ten biggest clonotypes.

The sequencing here drew on peripheral blood, taken on day 0 of AZD1222 vaccination. The sequence was collected from an adult in good health.

The nucleotide sequence is TGCGCCAGCAGCCAAGGGACTATGTATGGCTACACCTTC. It codes for CASSQGTMYGYTF. The V gene is TRBV4-1 and the J gene is TRBJ1-2; no D segment can be confidently identified. In the germline V gene, CDR1 corresponds to MGHRA and CDR2 to YSYEKL. The CDR3 goes from the cysteine to the phenylalanine over 13 residues. Only CDR3 DNA remains: 39 bases, in frame from the first base. The germline ends are 8 bases apart after V is trimmed by 1 base and J by 5 bases.